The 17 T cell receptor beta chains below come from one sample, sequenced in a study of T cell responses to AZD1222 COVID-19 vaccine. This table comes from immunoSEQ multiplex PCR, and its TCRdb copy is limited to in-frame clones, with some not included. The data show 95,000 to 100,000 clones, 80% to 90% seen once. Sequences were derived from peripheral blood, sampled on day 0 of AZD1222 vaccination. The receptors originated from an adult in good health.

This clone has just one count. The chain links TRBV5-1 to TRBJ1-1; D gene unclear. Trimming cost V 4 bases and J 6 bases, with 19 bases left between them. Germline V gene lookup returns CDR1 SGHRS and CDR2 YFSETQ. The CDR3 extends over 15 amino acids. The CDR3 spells CASSENYGLSSEAFF. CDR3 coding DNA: TGCGCCAGCAGCGAAAACTACGGCCTCAGTTCTGAAGCTTTCTTT.

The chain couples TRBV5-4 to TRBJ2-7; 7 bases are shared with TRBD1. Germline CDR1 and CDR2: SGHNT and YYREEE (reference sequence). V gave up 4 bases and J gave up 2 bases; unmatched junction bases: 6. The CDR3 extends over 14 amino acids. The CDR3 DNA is TGTGCCAGCAGCCGCCGGGACAGTACCTACGAGCAGTACTTC. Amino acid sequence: CASSRRDSTYEQYF.

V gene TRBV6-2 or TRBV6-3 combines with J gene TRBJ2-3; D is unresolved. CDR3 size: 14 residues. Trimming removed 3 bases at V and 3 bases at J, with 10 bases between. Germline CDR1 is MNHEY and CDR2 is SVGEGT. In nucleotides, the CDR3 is TGTGCCAGCAGTTATGTAGGTGTTACAGATACGCAGTATTTT. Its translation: CASSYVGVTDTQYF.

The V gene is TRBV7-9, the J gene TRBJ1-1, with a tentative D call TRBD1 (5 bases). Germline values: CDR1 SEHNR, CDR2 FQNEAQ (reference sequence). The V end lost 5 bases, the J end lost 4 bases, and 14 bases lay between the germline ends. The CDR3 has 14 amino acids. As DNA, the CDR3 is TGTGCCAGCAGCAAGCAGGGTGGTTCCACTGAAGCTTTCTTT. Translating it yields CASSKQGGSTEAFF.

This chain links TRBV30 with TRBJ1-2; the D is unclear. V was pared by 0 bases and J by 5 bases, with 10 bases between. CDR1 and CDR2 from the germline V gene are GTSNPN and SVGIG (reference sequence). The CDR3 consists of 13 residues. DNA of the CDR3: TGTGCCTGGAGTGTGGTCGCAGAATATGGCTACACCTTC. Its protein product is CAWSVVAEYGYTF.

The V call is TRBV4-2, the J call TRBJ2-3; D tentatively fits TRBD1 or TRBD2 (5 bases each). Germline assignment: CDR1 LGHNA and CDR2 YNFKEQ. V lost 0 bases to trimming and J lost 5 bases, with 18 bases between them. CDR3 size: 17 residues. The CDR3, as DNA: TGTGCCAGCAGCCAAGAGAGGGGCCTATCTAGCTTAGATACGCAGTATTTT. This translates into CASSQERGLSSLDTQYF.

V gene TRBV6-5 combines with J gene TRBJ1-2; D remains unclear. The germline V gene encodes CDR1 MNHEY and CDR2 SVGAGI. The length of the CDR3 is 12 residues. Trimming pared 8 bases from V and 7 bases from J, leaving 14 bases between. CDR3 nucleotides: TGTGCCAGCGGAAATCGGGGTGGTGGCTACACCTTC. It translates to CASGNRGGGYTF.

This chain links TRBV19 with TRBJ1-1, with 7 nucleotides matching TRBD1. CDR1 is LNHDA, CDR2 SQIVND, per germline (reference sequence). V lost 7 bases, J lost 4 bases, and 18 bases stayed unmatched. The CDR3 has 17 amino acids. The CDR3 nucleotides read TGTGCCAGTAAGCCAGGGGCAGGGGGGAATTTAGGCACTGAAGCTTTCTTT. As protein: CASKPGAGGNLGTEAFF.

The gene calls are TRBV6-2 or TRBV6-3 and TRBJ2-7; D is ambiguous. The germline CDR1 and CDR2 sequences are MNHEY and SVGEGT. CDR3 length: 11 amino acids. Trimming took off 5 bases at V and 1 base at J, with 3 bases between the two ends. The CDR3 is CASSNSYEQYF. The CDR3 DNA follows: TGTGCCAGCAGTAATTCCTACGAGCAGTACTTC.

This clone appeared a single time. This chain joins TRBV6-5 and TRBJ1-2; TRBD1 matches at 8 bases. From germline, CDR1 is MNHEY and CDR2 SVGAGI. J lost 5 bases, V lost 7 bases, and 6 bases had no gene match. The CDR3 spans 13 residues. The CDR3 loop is CASKIDRGYGYTF. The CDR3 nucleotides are TGTGCCAGCAAAATAGACAGGGGATATGGCTACACCTTC.

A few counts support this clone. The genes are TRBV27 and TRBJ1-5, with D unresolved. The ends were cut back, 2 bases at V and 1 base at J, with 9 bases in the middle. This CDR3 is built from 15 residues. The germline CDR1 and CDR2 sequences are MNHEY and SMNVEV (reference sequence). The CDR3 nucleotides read TGTGCCAGCAGTTTACAGGCGCACAGCAATCAGCCCCAGCATTTT. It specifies CASSLQAHSNQPQHF.

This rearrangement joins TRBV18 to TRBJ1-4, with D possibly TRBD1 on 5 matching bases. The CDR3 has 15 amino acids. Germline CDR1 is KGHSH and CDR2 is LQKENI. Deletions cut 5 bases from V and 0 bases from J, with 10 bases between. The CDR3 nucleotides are TGTGCCAGCTCAACCAGACAGACAACTAATGAAAAACTGTTTTTT. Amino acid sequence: CASSTRQTTNEKLFF.

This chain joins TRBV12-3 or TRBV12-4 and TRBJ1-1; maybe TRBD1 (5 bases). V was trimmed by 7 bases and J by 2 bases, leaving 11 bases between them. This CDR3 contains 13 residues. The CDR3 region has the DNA TGTGCCAGCAAGGCGACAGTAAACACTGAAGCTTTCTTT. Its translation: CASKATVNTEAFF.

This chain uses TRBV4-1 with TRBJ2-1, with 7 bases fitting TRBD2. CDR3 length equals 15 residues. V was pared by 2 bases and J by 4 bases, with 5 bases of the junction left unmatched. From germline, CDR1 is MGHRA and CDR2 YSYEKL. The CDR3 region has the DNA TGCGCCAGCAGCCAAAGGCTAGCGGATTACAATGAGCAGTTCTTC. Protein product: CASSQRLADYNEQFF.

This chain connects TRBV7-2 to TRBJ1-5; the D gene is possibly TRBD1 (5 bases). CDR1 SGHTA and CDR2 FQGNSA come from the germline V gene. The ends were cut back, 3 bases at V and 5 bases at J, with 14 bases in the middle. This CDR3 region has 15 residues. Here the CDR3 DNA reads TGTGCCAGCAGCTTGTTTACCGGGGGGGATCAGCCCCAGCATTTT. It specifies CASSLFTGGDQPQHF.

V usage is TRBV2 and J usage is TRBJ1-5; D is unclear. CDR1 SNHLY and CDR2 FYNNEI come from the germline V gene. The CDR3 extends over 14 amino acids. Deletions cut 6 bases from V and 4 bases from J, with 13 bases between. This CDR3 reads CASRVMGVNQPQHF. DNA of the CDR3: TGTGCCAGCAGAGTCATGGGAGTGAATCAGCCCCAGCATTTT. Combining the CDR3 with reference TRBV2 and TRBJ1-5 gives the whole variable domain EPEVTQTPSHQVTQMGQEVILRCVPISNHLYFYWYRQILGQKVEFLVSFYNNEISEKSEIFDDQFSVERPDGSNFTLKIRSTKLEDSAMYFCASRVMGVNQPQHFGDGTRLSIL.

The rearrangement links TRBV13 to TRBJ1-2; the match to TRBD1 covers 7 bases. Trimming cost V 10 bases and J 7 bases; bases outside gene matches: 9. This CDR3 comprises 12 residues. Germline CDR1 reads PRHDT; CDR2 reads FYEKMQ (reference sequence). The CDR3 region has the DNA TGTGCCACCCCAGGGGGTATAGGTGGCTACACCTTC. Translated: CATPGGIGGYTF. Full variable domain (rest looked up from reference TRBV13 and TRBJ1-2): AAGVIQSPRHLIKEKRETATLKCYPIPRHDTVYWYQQGPGQDPQFLISFYEKMQSDKGSIPDRFSAQQFSDYHSELNMSSLELGDSALYFCATPGGIGGYTFGSGTRLTVV.